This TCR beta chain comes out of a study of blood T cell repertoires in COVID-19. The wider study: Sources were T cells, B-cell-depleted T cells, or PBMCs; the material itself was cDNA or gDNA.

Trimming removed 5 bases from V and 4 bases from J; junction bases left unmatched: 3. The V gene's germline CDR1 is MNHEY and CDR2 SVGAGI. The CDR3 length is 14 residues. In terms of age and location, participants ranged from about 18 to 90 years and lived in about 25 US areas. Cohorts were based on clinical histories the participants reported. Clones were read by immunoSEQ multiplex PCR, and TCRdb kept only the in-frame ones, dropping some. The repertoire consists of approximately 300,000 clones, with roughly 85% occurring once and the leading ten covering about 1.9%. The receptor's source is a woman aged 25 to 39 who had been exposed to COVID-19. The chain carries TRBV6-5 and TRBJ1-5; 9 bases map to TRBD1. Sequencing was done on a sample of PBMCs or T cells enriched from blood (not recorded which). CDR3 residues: CASSPGQGNQPQHF. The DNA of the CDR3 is TGTGCCAGCAGTCCGGGACAGGGAAATCAGCCCCAGCATTTT.